The present T cell receptor beta chain was sequenced within a study of cytomegalovirus exposure and HLA in healthy donors. Regarding the study as a whole: Accurate prediction of most subjects' HLA-A and HLA-B alleles from TCR beta sequences was reported. As a later analysis revealed, most CMV-associated TCR beta chains appeared HLA-restricted. A later analysis linked some 17,000 TCR beta sequences to HLA alleles at 0.05 false discovery rate.

Researchers ran the PCR with 60 Vbeta and 13 Jbeta primers. In the study's own analysis: The count from a later analysis was 60 million to 85 million unique TCR beta chains, 9.5 million to 13 million of them shared. The assay was immunoSEQ multiplex PCR, and TCRdb's table has in-frame clones only and misses some. V, J and clone size reflect that table, while D and trimming were determined from the DNA. The repertoire table contains around 100,000 clones. V lost 0 bases and J lost 0, with 9 bases in between. Germline-derived CDR1 and CDR2 are SGHRS and YFSETQ. This CDR3 contains 15 residues. With regard to this clone: Its antigen is not identified.

The receptor was derived from a man between 35 and 55 years old in good health and CMV-seropositive. Input material: PBMCs. The V and J genes are TRBV5-1 and TRBJ1-1; D is undetermined. The CDR3 DNA reads as TGCGCCAGCAGCTTGGTCGGCGGGATGAACACTGAAGCTTTCTTT. Protein product: CASSLVGGMNTEAFF.